This TCR beta chain was identified during a study of PD-L1 blockade in urothelial cancer. Some clones are missing from TCRdb's copy, which holds only in-frame ones; the method was immunoSEQ multiplex PCR. The table lists around 50,000 clones, over 75% of them singletons. This CDR3 is 15 amino acids long. V gave up 5 bases and J gave up 5 bases; unmatched junction bases: 5. The germline V gene has CDR1 SGHNT and CDR2 YENEEA. The time point here: peripheral blood 6 weeks after treatment start. The chain links TRBV11-3 to TRBJ2-5; TRBD2 matches at 13 bases. This sequence was found in a man aged 50 to 59 with urothelial cancer. Source: PBMCs, taken around atezolizumab (anti-PD-L1) treatment. The CDR3 protein is CASSPGLAGEETQYF. The DNA of the CDR3 is TGTGCCAGCAGCCCCGGACTAGCGGGGGAGGAGACCCAGTACTTC.